The sequence of this T cell receptor (beta chain) was determined in a study of CD8+ T cells in alopecia areata. Background on the study: Treated patients' severity was scored by percentage of affected scalp area. General observations from the study: Numerous clones, expanded in lesions, remained in scalp and blood during tofacitinib. Clarity of TCR sharing across patients fell short of that in mice, possibly HLA-related.

It was cDNA, reverse transcribed from extracted RNA, that served as the sequencing template. Sequencing was performed with immunoSEQ multiplex PCR; in TCRdb, only in-frame clones are kept and a portion is missing. The sample lists some 200,000 clones; roughly 44% were seen once. Points on this clone: The antigen is not known.

This CDR3 region has 12 residues. Looked up from germline, CDR1 is SGHTA and CDR2 is FQGNSA. V shed 7 bases and J 8 bases; nucleotides not matched to a gene: 5. Treatment in this sample: oral pan-JAK inhibitor, 5-10 mg twice daily. The specimen comprised CD4+ T cells sorted from blood, sampled around week 36, from a patient treated with tofacitinib. The sequence was obtained from a human donor with alopecia areata. This chain connects TRBV7-2 to TRBJ1-2, with 9 positions matching TRBD1. The CDR3 loop reads CASTGQGKGYTF. In DNA form, the CDR3 reads TGTGCCAGCACCGGACAGGGGAAAGGCTACACCTTC.